The table lists the clone carrying this T cell receptor (beta chain) with a count of one. The data are from a study of T cell changes during pregnancy in multiple sclerosis. The method was immunoSEQ multiplex PCR; TCRdb's version includes in-frame clones alone and lacks a portion of them. In the table there are roughly 80,000 clones, roughly 93% of which are singletons. Germline CDR1 is SNHLY and CDR2 is FYNNEI. Trimming pared 3 bases from V and 9 bases from J, leaving 6 bases between. CDR3 size: 12 residues. The sequence came from a female donor with multiple sclerosis, enrolled in a pregnancy study. Here the sequenced sample was peripheral blood, taken in the second trimester of pregnancy. The chain couples TRBV2 to TRBJ1-6; the D is unclear. The CDR3 DNA reads as TGTGCCAGCAGTGACCCAATTTCACCCCTCCACTTT. Amino acids: CASSDPISPLHF.